These 7 T cell receptor beta chains were all obtained from the same sample, sequenced in a study of shared clonotypes between healthy human individuals. Some clones are missing from TCRdb's copy, which holds only in-frame ones; the method was immunoSEQ multiplex PCR. The sample lists approximately 840,000 clones; 90% to 97% were seen once. CD8 cells regarded as naive lacked CD45RO, were positively chosen for CCR7, and omitted terminally differentiated effector memory CD45RA+ cells. The sample consisted of naive CD8+ T cells sorted from blood. These receptors all come from a man aged 30-40 years in good health.

The rearrangement joins TRBV27 to TRBJ2-1; TRBD1 aligns across 8 bases. The CDR3 extends over 15 amino acids. V shed 7 bases, J shed 2 bases, and the junction held 7 bases outside the gene matches. Germline assignment: CDR1 MNHEY and CDR2 SMNVEV (reference sequence). CDR3 sequence: CASNPDREPYNEQFF. The CDR3 nucleotides are TGTGCCAGCAACCCGGACAGGGAACCCTACAATGAGCAGTTCTTC.

The J gene is TRBJ2-5, the V gene TRBV4-1, with unresolved D. The length of the CDR3 is 13 residues. Trimming took off 0 bases at V and 5 bases at J, with 7 bases between the two ends. Germline values: CDR1 MGHRA, CDR2 YSYEKL. CDR3 region: CASSQDLRETQYF. CDR3 in DNA: TGCGCCAGCAGCCAAGATTTAAGGGAGACCCAGTACTTC.

The chain uses TRBV7-9 and TRBJ1-1, with 8 nucleotides matching TRBD1. The CDR3 runs 13 residues. The V segment lost 2 bases and the J segment 8 bases; nucleotides outside the gene matches: 4. From germline, CDR1 is SEHNR and CDR2 FQNEAQ (reference sequence). The CDR3 is CASSLPGQGEAFF. In DNA, the CDR3 is TGTGCCAGCAGCTTACCAGGACAGGGAGAAGCTTTCTTT.

The chain links TRBV6-6 to TRBJ1-1; a weak D match, TRBD1 (5 bases). From germline, CDR1 is MNHNY and CDR2 SVGAGI (reference sequence). The CDR3 length is 15 residues. Trimming shortened V by 2 bases and J by 1 base, and 11 bases separated the two germline ends. CDR3 DNA: TGTGCCAGCAGTTACGGAAGAGGACAGAACACTGAAGCTTTCTTT. The encoded protein is CASSYGRGQNTEAFF.

This clone was detected only once. The chain has TRBV6-1 and TRBJ1-1; the match to TRBD1 covers 7 bases. The CDR3 length is 16 residues. V dropped 3 bases and J dropped 0; count of bases not matched to a gene: 7. The germline CDR1 and CDR2 sequences are MNHNS and SASEGT. The CDR3 bases are TGTGCCAGCAGTGAGGGGGACAGTACCTTGAACACTGAAGCTTTCTTT. The encoded protein is CASSEGDSTLNTEAFF.

The chain uses TRBV14 and TRBJ2-1, with 7 positions matching TRBD1. Germline CDR1 is SGHDN and CDR2 is FVKESK. Trimming removed 2 bases from V and 0 bases from J; junction bases left unmatched: 7. There are 17 residues in the CDR3. The CDR3 DNA reads TGTGCCAGCAGCCAAAGACCGGGACAGCTCTCCTACAATGAGCAGTTCTTC. This sequence encodes CASSQRPGQLSYNEQFF.

The chain links TRBV5-6 to TRBJ2-1; D is unclear. With 0 bases removed from V and 7 bases from J, the gap between germline ends came to 11 bases. CDR3 size: 14 residues. Per the germline V gene, CDR1 is SGHDT and CDR2 is YYEEEE. DNA of the CDR3: TGTGCCAGCAGCTTGGTCTCGACCCGAAATGAGCAGTTCTTC. Protein sequence: CASSLVSTRNEQFF.